These 17 T cell receptor beta chains came from one sample sequenced in a study of cytomegalovirus exposure and HLA in healthy donors. The PCR had 60 Vbeta and 13 Jbeta primers. Measured with immunoSEQ multiplex PCR; TCRdb has only the in-frame clones, and not every one. This sample yields 30,000 to 40,000 clones, of which approximately 76% are seen a single time; 7.5% to 9% belongs to the top ten. Sequencing was performed on PBMCs. The receptors come from a woman under 40 in good health and CMV-seropositive.

This clone was recorded only once. The chain couples TRBV11-2 to TRBJ2-4; a weak D match, TRBD2 (7 bases). This CDR3 has 17 amino acids. Trimming stripped 1 base from V and 0 bases from J, with 13 bases between. The germline gives CDR1 SGHAT, CDR2 FQNNGV. CDR3 DNA sequence: TGTGCCAGCAGCTTAGGAGGGGGGGCAGTAGCCAAAAACATTCAGTACTTC. Translating it yields CASSLGGGAVAKNIQYF.

The V and J genes are TRBV18 and TRBJ1-4, with D uncertain. CDR1 is KGHSH, CDR2 LQKENI, per germline. Trimming shortened V by 2 bases and J by 8 bases, and 12 bases separated the two germline ends. The CDR3 has 14 amino acids. The CDR3 DNA follows: TGTGCCAGCTCACCAAATCCGGGGAAAGAAAAACTGTTTTTT. Its translation: CASSPNPGKEKLFF.

This clone was observed a few times. This sample includes further DNA sequences coding for the same CDR3. The J gene is TRBJ2-3, the V gene TRBV9, with 9 bases matching TRBD1. The CDR3 length is 15 residues. Trimming removed 2 bases from V and 3 bases from J; junction bases left unmatched: 4. CDR1 SGDLS and CDR2 YYNGEE come from the germline V gene. CDR3 coding DNA: TGTGCCAGCAGCGTTGGACAGGGGCGTACAGATACGCAGTATTTT. It encodes CASSVGQGRTDTQYF.

This clone was observed a handful of times. The chain is built from TRBV7-9 and TRBJ1-4; 7 nucleotides align to TRBD1. Germline V CDR1 and CDR2: SEHNR, FQNEAQ (reference sequence). The CDR3 runs to 14 residues. The trim removed 1 base at V and 8 bases at J, leaving 4 bases unmatched. CDR3 coding DNA: TGTGCCAGCAGCTTAGGCAGGGGGGAAGAAAAACTGTTTTTT. It specifies CASSLGRGEEKLFF.

This clone was seen a single time. The chain recombines TRBV7-6 with TRBJ2-1; 9 nucleotides align to TRBD2. The junction had 9 bases not matched to a gene; V was cut back by 3 bases and J by 0 bases. The CDR3 has 18 amino acids. From germline, CDR1 is SGHVS and CDR2 FNYEAQ. CDR3 region: CASSFPSAGGSSYNEQFF. The CDR3 coding sequence is TGTGCCAGCAGCTTTCCTTCGGCGGGAGGGAGCTCCTACAATGAGCAGTTCTTC.

This clone has only a few counts. The chain has TRBV30 and TRBJ2-7; D may be TRBD1 (6 bases). This CDR3 contains 12 residues. The V end was cut by 2 bases, the J end by 4 bases, with 9 bases between. CDR1 is GTSNPN, CDR2 SVGIG, per germline (reference sequence). The chain's CDR3 is CAWSRQGYEQYF. The CDR3 region has the DNA TGTGCCTGGAGTCGCCAGGGGTACGAGCAGTACTTC.

This sequence joins TRBV6-6 and TRBJ2-5; D is perhaps TRBD2 (5 bases). Germline assignment: CDR1 MNHNY and CDR2 SVGAGI (reference sequence). CDR3 length equals 14 residues. Trimming removed 5 bases at V and 4 bases at J, with 14 bases between. DNA for the CDR3: TGTGCCAGCAGTACGCCCCGGGGTACAGAGACCCAGTACTTC. This encodes CASSTPRGTETQYF.

This chain connects TRBV27 to TRBJ1-4; no clear D gene. V shed 6 bases and J shed 4 bases, with 3 bases lying between them. This CDR3 is 11 amino acids long. Germline CDR1 and CDR2: MNHEY and SMNVEV (reference sequence). CDR3 amino acids: CASSNNEKLFF. The CDR3 bases are TGTGCCAGCAGCAATAATGAAAAACTGTTTTTT.

The DNA for the CDR3 is TGTGCCAGAAGCTTGGAGACAGGGGGCGAGATAAGTAGGAATGAGCAGTTCTTC. Its translation: CARSLETGGEISRNEQFF. The chain joins TRBV7-5 to TRBJ2-1; the table assigns TRBD1, which was not confirmed against the DNA. TRBV7-5 is tagged as a pseudogene. The CDR3 is 18 amino acids.

The genes are TRBV28 and TRBJ1-6; no clear D gene. The V and J ends lost 7 bases and 2 bases respectively, with 21 bases between them. Germline V gene sequence: CDR1 MDHEN, CDR2 SYDVKM. This CDR3 has 18 amino acids. The CDR3 region is CASTPRAGRPPYNSPLHF. CDR3 in DNA: TGTGCCAGCACACCGAGAGCGGGGAGGCCTCCCTATAATTCACCCCTCCACTTT.

This clone was observed a single time. This chain joins TRBV5-1 and TRBJ2-1, with TRBD1 matching over 10 bases. The CDR3 runs 16 residues. The germline V gene has CDR1 SGHRS and CDR2 YFSETQ. Unmatched junction bases numbered 5, after V lost 0 bases and J lost 5 bases. Here the CDR3 reads CASSLVDRGVDNEQFF. The CDR3 DNA sequence: TGCGCCAGCAGCTTGGTGGACAGGGGGGTGGACAATGAGCAGTTCTTC. Complete variable domain (other parts from reference TRBV5-1 and TRBJ2-1): KAGVTQTPRYLIKTRGQQVTLSCSPISGHRSVSWYQQTPGQGLQFLFEYFSETQRNKGNFPGRFSGRQFSNSRSEMNVSTLELGDSALYLCASSLVDRGVDNEQFFGPGTRLTVL.

The V and J genes are TRBV7-3 and TRBJ2-2; TRBD2 might be the D (5 bases). V dropped 5 bases and J dropped 4 bases, with 11 bases sitting between them. The CDR3 has 14 residues. Germline V gives CDR1 SGHTA, CDR2 FQGTGA. DNA of the CDR3: TGTGCCAGCAGCCTACAAGAGGGCACCGGGGAGCTGTTTTTT. It specifies CASSLQEGTGELFF.

The chain's CDR3 is CASSSGQGEGYTF. Written as DNA, the CDR3 is TGTGCCAGTAGCTCCGGACAGGGGGAAGGCTACACCTTC. The chain employs TRBV19 and TRBJ1-2; 10 bases align to TRBD1. The trim removed 6 bases at V and 8 bases at J, leaving 6 bases unmatched. The CDR3 is made up of 13 amino acids. Looked up from germline, CDR1 is LNHDA and CDR2 is SQIVND (reference sequence).

This clone has more than one count but fewer than ten. J is TRBJ1-5 and V is TRBV15; D is undetermined. Germline CDR1 is LNHNV and CDR2 is YYDKDF (reference sequence). The V end was cut by 0 bases, the J end by 4 bases, with 10 bases between. There are 15 residues in the CDR3. CDR3 nucleotides: TGTGCCACCAGCAGAGATCTTCAGAATAATCAGCCCCAGCATTTT. Its translation is CATSRDLQNNQPQHF.

The chain uses TRBV19 and TRBJ2-1, with TRBD2 identical over 12 bases. Germline CDR1 is LNHDA and CDR2 is SQIVND (reference sequence). V shed 3 bases and J 1 base; nucleotides not matched to a gene: 7. This CDR3 region has 18 residues. CDR3 nucleotides: TGTGCCAGTAGTATCCCTCCGACTAGCGGGAGTTCCTACAATGAGCAGTTCTTC. This encodes CASSIPPTSGSSYNEQFF. Together with reference TRBV19 and TRBJ2-1, the CDR3 gives the full variable domain: DGGITQSPKYLFRKEGQNVTLSCEQNLNHDAMYWYRQDPGQGLRLIYYSQIVNDFQKGDIAEGYSVSREKKESFPLTVTSAQKNPTAFYLCASSIPPTSGSSYNEQFFGPGTRLTVL.

This clone is deemed large. The CDR3 nucleotides are TGTGCCAGCCAGCAGGGAACCATATATTTT. Protein sequence: CASQQGTIYF. The rearrangement joins TRBV6-6 to TRBJ1-3; tentatively, D is TRBD1 (5 bases). CDR3 length: 10 residues. CDR1 is MNHNY, CDR2 SVGAGI, per germline (reference sequence). V lost 8 bases and J 10 bases, leaving 9 bases between the germline ends.

The J gene is TRBJ2-2, the V gene TRBV7-3; 12 positions match TRBD2. The CDR3 sequence is 18 residues long. Trimming at V came to 5 bases and at J to 6 bases, leaving 13 bases not matched to a gene. CDR1 and CDR2 (germline): SGHTA, FQGTGA. The CDR3 here is CASSPQPTSGRLSGELFF. The CDR3 region has the DNA TGTGCCAGCAGCCCACAACCCACTAGCGGGAGGCTCTCCGGGGAGCTGTTTTTT.